This TCR beta chain was obtained from a study of T cells in Graves' hyperthyroidism and ophthalmopathy. The TCR beta CDR3 regions underwent amplification using RNA transcripts as the source. HTBI primers were the set used in a first-round RT-PCR of the TCR CDR3. TCRdb ran MiXCR on the multiplex PCR reads and lists one entry per CDR3 protein. The repertoire has 480,000 or so distinct CDR3 sequences, about 46% of them found once; the top ten carry approximately 44%. This CDR3 spans 14 amino acids. V was pared by 5 bases and J by 2 bases, with 12 bases between. Looked up from germline, CDR1 is LNHDA and CDR2 is SQIVND (reference sequence). At least ten counts were recorded for this clonotype. Its specificity is not known. Regarding the study as a whole: Ophthalmopathy got predicted by the model a median about 6.5 months before its onset. Most thyroid clonotypes with frequency above 0.001 were detected in blood.

The chain combines TRBV19 with TRBJ2-5; D is perhaps TRBD2 (5 bases). This receptor was identified in an adult woman with Graves' disease, either hyperthyroidism or ophthalmopathy (not recorded which). Sequenced input: peripheral blood or thyroid tissue (not recorded which). CDR3: CASSPGSGQETQYF. The CDR3 DNA follows: TGTGCCAGTAGTCCGGGGTCGGGGCAAGAGACCCAGTACTTC.